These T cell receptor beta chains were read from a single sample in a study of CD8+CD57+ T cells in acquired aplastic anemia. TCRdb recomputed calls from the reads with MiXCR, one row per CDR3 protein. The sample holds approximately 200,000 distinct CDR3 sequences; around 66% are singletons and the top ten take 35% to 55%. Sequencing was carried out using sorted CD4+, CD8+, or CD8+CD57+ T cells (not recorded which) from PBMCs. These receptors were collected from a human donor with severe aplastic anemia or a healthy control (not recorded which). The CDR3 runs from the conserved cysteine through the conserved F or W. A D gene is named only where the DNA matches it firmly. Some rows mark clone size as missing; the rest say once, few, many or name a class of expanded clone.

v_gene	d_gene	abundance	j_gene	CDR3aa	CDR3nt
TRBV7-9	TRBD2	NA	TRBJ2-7	CASSPGIRTSEYEQYF	TGCGCCAGCAGCCCAGGCATCCGGACTAGCGAATACGAGCAGTACTTC
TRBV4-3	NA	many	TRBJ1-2	CASSQVRDTLHSGYGYTF	TGCGCCAGCAGCCAGGTCCGGGACACCCTCCATAGTGGCTATGGCTACACCTTC
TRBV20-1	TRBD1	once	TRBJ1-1	CGAKPMTGDTEAFF	TGCGGTGCTAAACCGATGACAGGGGACACTGAAGCTTTCTTT
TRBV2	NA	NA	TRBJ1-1	CASSGEALKAFF	TGTGCCAGCAGCGGAGAAGCCTTGAAAGCTTTCTTT
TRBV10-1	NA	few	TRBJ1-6	CASGPQGNNSPLHF	TGCGCCAGCGGACCTCAGGGAAACAATTCACCCCTCCACTTT
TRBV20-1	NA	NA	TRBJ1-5	CSAGRGANQPQHF	TGCAGTGCCGGCCGGGGGGCCAATCAGCCCCAGCATTTT
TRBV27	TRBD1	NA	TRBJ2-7	CASSLGQGAGYEQYF	TGTGCCAGCAGTCTCGGACAGGGTGCGGGCTACGAGCAGTACTTC
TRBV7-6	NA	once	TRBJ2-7	CASSLGNRYEQYF	TGTGCCAGCAGCTTAGGTAATAGGTACGAGCAGTACTTC
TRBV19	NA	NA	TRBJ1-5	CASSITGYSNQPQHF	TGTGCCAGTAGTATAACAGGATATAGCAATCAGCCCCAGCATTTT
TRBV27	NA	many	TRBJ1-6	CASRSYLNSPLHF	TGTGCCAGCCGTTCGTACTTAAATTCACCCCTCCACTTT
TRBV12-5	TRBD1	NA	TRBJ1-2	CASGPGTGNDGYTF	TGTGCTAGTGGTCCGGGGACAGGGAATGATGGCTACACCTTC
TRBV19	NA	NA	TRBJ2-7	CASSEGEGEQYF	TGTGCCAGTAGTGAAGGGGAAGGCGAGCAGTACTTC
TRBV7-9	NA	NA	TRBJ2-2	CASSLGHNTGELFF	TGTGCCAGCAGCTTAGGGCATAACACCGGGGAGCTGTTTTTT
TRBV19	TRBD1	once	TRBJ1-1	CASPNRQGSTFF	TGTGCCAGTCCGAATCGACAGGGTTCAACTTTCTTT
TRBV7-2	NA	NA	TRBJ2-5	CASSRSRRWGETQYF	TGTGCCAGCAGCCGGAGCAGGAGATGGGGAGAGACCCAGTACTTC
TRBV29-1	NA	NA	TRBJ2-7	CSVEGASSPPGRGYEQYF	TGCAGCGTTGAAGGTGCCAGCAGTCCCCCAGGTAGGGGGTACGAGCAGTACTTC
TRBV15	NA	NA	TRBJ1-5	CATSRDWGRKNQPQHF	TGTGCCACCAGCAGAGATTGGGGCAGGAAAAATCAGCCCCAGCATTTT
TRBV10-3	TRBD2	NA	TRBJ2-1	CASSHTSGGAGQFF	TGTGCCAGCAGCCATACTAGCGGGGGGGCCGGGCAGTTCTTC
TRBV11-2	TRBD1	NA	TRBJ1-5	CASSQTGIGQPQHF	TGTGCCAGCAGCCAGACAGGGATTGGGCAGCCCCAGCATTTT
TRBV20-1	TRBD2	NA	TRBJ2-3	CSAPSGTSGNTDTQYF	TGCAGTGCTCCCTCCGGGACTAGCGGGAATACAGATACGCAGTATTTT
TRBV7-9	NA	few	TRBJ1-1	CASSLEVDTEAFF	TGTGCCAGCAGCTTAGAAGTCGACACTGAAGCTTTCTTT
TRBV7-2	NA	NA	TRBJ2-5	CASSLDPGGVETQYF	TGTGCCAGCAGCCTAGACCCGGGGGGCGTCGAGACCCAGTACTTC
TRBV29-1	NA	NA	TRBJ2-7	CSVRRGGSYEQYF	TGCAGCGTGCGGAGGGGCGGATCCTACGAGCAGTACTTC
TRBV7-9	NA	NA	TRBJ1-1	CASSQLPLENTEAFF	TGTGCCAGCAGCCAACTACCCCTCGAAAATACCGAAGCTTTCTTT